Listed below are T cell receptor beta chains from one sample, sequenced in a study of cytomegalovirus exposure and HLA in healthy donors. The assay was immunoSEQ multiplex PCR, and TCRdb's table has in-frame clones only and misses some. The table lists fewer than 90,000 clones, about two thirds of them singletons, with 6% to 9.5% in the top ten. Sequencing was carried out using PBMCs. Receptors originate from a man in his forties in good health and CMV-seropositive. The CDR3 runs from the conserved cysteine through the conserved F or W. The D gene is left open where the match is weak. Some rows mark clone size as missing; the rest say once, few, many or name a class of expanded clone.

V: TRBV7-3; D: TRBD2; size: -; J: TRBJ2-3; CDR3: CASSLGTSGGASTDTQYF; DNA: TGTGCCAGCAGCTTAGGGACTAGCGGGGGAGCTAGCACAGATACGCAGTATTTT
V: TRBV11-2; D: -; size: -; J: TRBJ2-2; CDR3: CASSHRTGELFF; DNA: TGTGCCAGCAGCCACAGGACCGGGGAGCTGTTTTTT
V: TRBV19; D: -; size: -; J: TRBJ2-3; CDR3: CASRERGGTDTQYF; DNA: TGTGCCAGTAGGGAAAGGGGCGGCACAGATACGCAGTATTTT
V: TRBV6-5; D: -; size: -; J: TRBJ2-5; CDR3: CASSYQGTEETQYF; DNA: TGTGCCAGCAGTTACCAGGGGACCGAAGAGACCCAGTACTTC
V: TRBV10-3; D: TRBD1; size: -; J: TRBJ2-5; CDR3: CASQGGGAQETQYF; DNA: TGTGCCTCCCAAGGGGGCGGAGCCCAAGAGACCCAGTACTTC
V: TRBV4-1; D: -; size: -; J: TRBJ2-2; CDR3: CASRPGVAAGELFF; DNA: TGCGCCAGCAGGCCGGGGGTGGCGGCCGGGGAGCTGTTTTTT
V: TRBV11-3; D: TRBD1; size: -; J: TRBJ2-6; CDR3: CASSLGQGTAGANVLTF; DNA: TGTGCCAGCAGTCTTGGACAGGGGACTGCTGGGGCCAACGTCCTGACTTTC
V: TRBV30; D: TRBD1; size: -; J: TRBJ1-4; CDR3: CAWSIDRGGLGEKLFF; DNA: TGTGCCTGGAGCATTGACAGGGGCGGATTGGGTGAAAAACTGTTTTTT
V: TRBV28; D: TRBD1; size: -; J: TRBJ1-1; CDR3: CASSLTDRGNTEAFF; DNA: TGTGCCAGCAGTTTGACAGACAGGGGAAATACTGAAGCTTTCTTT
V: TRBV5-1; D: -; size: -; J: TRBJ1-4; CDR3: CASSSPGTTNEKLFF; DNA: TGCGCCAGCAGCTCGCCGGGAACAACTAATGAAAAACTGTTTTTT
V: TRBV5-4; D: TRBD1; size: -; J: TRBJ2-1; CDR3: CASSPGTGGYNEQFF; DNA: TGTGCCAGCAGCCCCGGGACAGGGGGTTACAATGAGCAGTTCTTC
V: TRBV5-4; D: TRBD1; size: -; J: TRBJ1-1; CDR3: CASSLGLGQGAAGTVEAFF; DNA: TGTGCCAGCAGCTTGGGTTTGGGACAGGGGGCAGCGGGGACGGTGGAAGCTTTCTTT
V: TRBV30; D: -; size: -; J: TRBJ1-1; CDR3: CAWKWPQYTEAFF; DNA: TGTGCCTGGAAATGGCCCCAGTACACTGAAGCTTTCTTT
V: TRBV5-1; D: -; size: -; J: TRBJ2-1; CDR3: CASSSPNSNEQFF; DNA: TGCGCCAGCAGCTCCCCAAACAGCAATGAGCAGTTCTTC
V: TRBV4-1; D: -; size: many; J: TRBJ1-4; CDR3: CASSQTMREKLFF; DNA: TGCGCCAGCAGCCAAACGATGCGGGAAAAACTGTTTTTT